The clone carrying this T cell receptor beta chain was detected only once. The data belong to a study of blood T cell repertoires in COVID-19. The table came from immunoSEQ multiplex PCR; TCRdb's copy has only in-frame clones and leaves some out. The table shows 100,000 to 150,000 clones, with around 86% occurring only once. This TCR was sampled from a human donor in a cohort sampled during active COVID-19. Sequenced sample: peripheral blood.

The CDR3 loop is CASSRGQGGYNEQFF. In DNA form, the CDR3 reads TGTGCCAGCAGCAGAGGACAGGGAGGGTACAATGAGCAGTTCTTC. The chain recombines TRBV7-6 with TRBJ2-1; TRBD1 might be the D (8 bases). Trimming removed 5 bases from V and 4 bases from J, with 15 bases in between. Germline V gene sequence: CDR1 SGHVS, CDR2 FNYEAQ. The CDR3 is 15 residues long.